A selection of T cell receptor beta chains follows, all from one sample in a study of T cells in Graves' hyperthyroidism and ophthalmopathy. TCRdb passed the multiplex PCR reads through MiXCR, listing each CDR3 protein once. The sample has some 690,000 distinct CDR3 sequences, about 18% seen once. Sequenced input: blood. All receptors derive from a man aged 45-65 years with Graves' hyperthyroidism. CDR3s include the opening cysteine and the closing phenylalanine or tryptophan. Fields, in order: D gene, clone size, J gene, V gene, CDR3 protein, CDR3 DNA. The D gene is left open where the match is weak. Size values are once, few and many counts, or a class for expanded clones, and some rows have none.

. many TRBJ1-1 TRBV18 CASSGGQRGWTEAFF TGTGCCAGCTCAGGGGGACAAAGGGGCTGGACTGAAGCTTTCTTT
. . TRBJ1-3 TRBV19 CASRTRDISNTIYF TGTGCCAGTAGAACCCGGGACATCTCCAACACCATATATTTT
. many TRBJ1-1 TRBV27 CASSLDYITEAFF TGTGCCAGCAGTTTGGACTATATCACTGAAGCTTTCTTT
. few TRBJ2-7 TRBV24-1 CATSDYAGEQYF TGTGCCACCAGTGACTATGCCGGAGAGCAGTACTTC
. few TRBJ2-1 TRBV30 CAWSSGTGYNEQFF TGTGCCTGGAGTTCCGGGACGGGATACAATGAGCAGTTCTTC
. . TRBJ2-7 TRBV6-1 CALGGYEQYF TGTGCCCTCGGGGGCTACGAGCAGTACTTC
. many TRBJ2-5 TRBV20-1 CSARDKWQASETQYF TGCAGTGCTAGAGACAAGTGGCAGGCATCAGAGACCCAGTACTTC
TRBD2 many TRBJ2-5 TRBV15 CATSRDRPGLGGETQYF TGTGCCACCAGCAGAGACCGCCCGGGACTAGGTGGTGAGACCCAGTACTTC
. few TRBJ2-4 TRBV10-3 CAISDDLLAKNIQYF TGTGCCATCAGTGACGACCTATTAGCCAAAAACATTCAGTACTTC
. few TRBJ2-5 TRBV4-1 CASSQGDTQETQYF TGCGCCAGCAGCCAAGGTGACACCCAAGAGACCCAGTACTTC
. few TRBJ2-1 TRBV5-1 CASSRKQSSYNEQFF TGCGCCAGCAGCAGGAAACAGAGCTCCTACAATGAGCAGTTCTTC
. . TRBJ2-7 TRBV5-1 CASSLGENYEQYF TGCGCCAGCAGCTTGGGGGAGAACTACGAGCAGTACTTC
. many TRBJ1-1 TRBV11-2 CASSPSGGHMNTEAFF TGTGCCAGCAGCCCCTCGGGGGGCCACATGAACACTGAAGCTTTCTTT
. many TRBJ2-7 TRBV7-2 CASSLRWRNYYEQYF TGTGCCAGCAGCTTACGTTGGCGGAACTACTACGAGCAGTACTTC
. few TRBJ1-2 TRBV2 CASSPYLYYGYTF TGTGCCAGCAGTCCTTACTTATACTATGGCTACACCTTC
TRBD2 many TRBJ2-7 TRBV19 CASSIDAGGPNEQYF TGTGCCAGTAGTATAGACGCGGGAGGGCCTAACGAGCAGTACTTC
. . TRBJ1-2 TRBV5-1 CASSFNYPGTPLDPYGYTF TGCGCCAGCAGCTTCAACTATCCCGGGACACCCCTAGACCCCTATGGCTACACCTTC
TRBD2 few TRBJ2-1 TRBV24-1 CATSEAGLASNEQFF TGTGCCACCAGTGAGGCGGGACTAGCATCCAATGAGCAGTTCTTC
TRBD2 . TRBJ2-5 TRBV2 CASSERLAEETQYF TGTGCCAGCAGTGAAAGGCTAGCGGAAGAGACCCAGTACTTC
TRBD2 . TRBJ2-2 TRBV6-2/TRBV6-3 CANSGTSGIKTGELFF TGTGCCAACAGTGGGACTAGCGGGATAAAGACCGGGGAGCTGTTTTTT